A selection of T cell receptor beta chains follows, all from one sample in a study of blood T cell repertoires in COVID-19. Produced via immunoSEQ multiplex PCR; TCRdb's table is partial and in-frame only. The top ten clones hold under 5.5% of a sample with tens of thousands of clones, around three quarters of them seen once. Sequencing was done on a sample of peripheral blood. All receptors derive from an older woman with acute or convalescent COVID-19. The CDR3 runs from the conserved cysteine through the conserved F or W. Fields, in order: clone size, V gene, J gene, D gene, CDR3 DNA, CDR3 protein. D genes are given only for firm matches. Clone size appears in some rows only: once, few, many, or a class for an expanded clone.

clone_size: .; v_call: TRBV27; j_call: TRBJ1-6; d_call: .; cdr3_nt: TGTGCCAGCAGGTTCACCGGGGGAAGGTCACCCCTCCACTTT; cdr3_aa: CASRFTGGRSPLHF
clone_size: .; v_call: TRBV19; j_call: TRBJ2-7; d_call: TRBD1; cdr3_nt: TGTGCCAGTAGTATTTTTACAGGGGGCTACGAGCAGTACTTC; cdr3_aa: CASSIFTGGYEQYF
clone_size: .; v_call: TRBV6-2/TRBV6-3; j_call: TRBJ1-6; d_call: .; cdr3_nt: TGTGCCAGCAGTAATGGGGGCGCACCCCTCCACTTT; cdr3_aa: CASSNGGAPLHF
clone_size: .; v_call: TRBV7-8; j_call: TRBJ1-1; d_call: TRBD1; cdr3_nt: TGTGCCAGCAGCCGAAGACAGGGAGACACTGAAGCTTTCTTT; cdr3_aa: CASSRRQGDTEAFF
clone_size: once; v_call: TRBV7-7; j_call: TRBJ2-5; d_call: TRBD2; cdr3_nt: TGTGCCAGCAGCCCCAGCGGGGGGGTAGAGACCCAGTACTTC; cdr3_aa: CASSPSGGVETQYF
clone_size: .; v_call: TRBV5-1; j_call: TRBJ2-1; d_call: TRBD2; cdr3_nt: TGCGCCAGCAGCAGAAGCGGGGTCTCCTACAATGAGCAGTTCTTC; cdr3_aa: CASSRSGVSYNEQFF
clone_size: .; v_call: TRBV27; j_call: TRBJ1-1; d_call: TRBD1; cdr3_nt: TGTGCCAGCCGCCGACAGGGAACGAATGAAGCTTTCTTT; cdr3_aa: CASRRQGTNEAFF
clone_size: .; v_call: TRBV12-3/TRBV12-4; j_call: TRBJ1-2; d_call: TRBD1; cdr3_nt: TGTGCCAGCAGTTTTGGGACAGGGGCTGGCTACACCTTC; cdr3_aa: CASSFGTGAGYTF
clone_size: .; v_call: TRBV6-5; j_call: TRBJ2-7; d_call: .; cdr3_nt: TGTGCCAGCAGTTACGGGCAGGGCACCTACGAGCAGTACTTC; cdr3_aa: CASSYGQGTYEQYF
clone_size: .; v_call: TRBV7-3; j_call: TRBJ2-3; d_call: TRBD2; cdr3_nt: TGTGCCAGCAGCCATAGCGGGGCCACAGATACGCAGTATTTT; cdr3_aa: CASSHSGATDTQYF
clone_size: .; v_call: TRBV5-4; j_call: TRBJ1-3; d_call: .; cdr3_nt: TGTGCCAGCAGCATACCTGGGGGCGACTCTGGAAACACCATATATTTT; cdr3_aa: CASSIPGGDSGNTIYF
clone_size: .; v_call: TRBV2; j_call: TRBJ1-1; d_call: TRBD1; cdr3_nt: TGTGCCAGTTCTTACCTGGGGGCAGGGGGTACTGAAGCTTTCTTT; cdr3_aa: CASSYLGAGGTEAFF
clone_size: .; v_call: TRBV7-9; j_call: TRBJ2-5; d_call: TRBD1; cdr3_nt: TGTGCCAGCAGCTTGCTCGGACAGGGGGCCCAAGAGACCCAGTACTTC; cdr3_aa: CASSLLGQGAQETQYF
clone_size: .; v_call: TRBV7-9; j_call: TRBJ1-6; d_call: .; cdr3_nt: TGTGCCAGCAGCTTCACTTCCGGGTCTAATTCACCCCTCCACTTT; cdr3_aa: CASSFTSGSNSPLHF
clone_size: .; v_call: TRBV7-2; j_call: TRBJ1-5; d_call: TRBD1; cdr3_nt: TGTGCCAGCAGCCCCAGACAGGGAGATCAGCCCCAGCATTTT; cdr3_aa: CASSPRQGDQPQHF
clone_size: .; v_call: TRBV20-1; j_call: TRBJ1-2; d_call: .; cdr3_nt: TGCAGTGCTAGTCGGGGGGCGAAGGAAGGGTATGGCTACACCTTC; cdr3_aa: CSASRGAKEGYGYTF
clone_size: .; v_call: TRBV11-1; j_call: TRBJ1-5; d_call: .; cdr3_nt: TGTGCCAGCAGCCCGTCTGGGGAGGATCAGCCCCAGCATTTT; cdr3_aa: CASSPSGEDQPQHF
clone_size: .; v_call: TRBV4-3; j_call: TRBJ1-6; d_call: .; cdr3_nt: TGCCCCACCCCCCCACGGGGGGGGACCTATAATTCACCCCTCCACTTT; cdr3_aa: CPTPPRGGTYNSPLHF
clone_size: .; v_call: TRBV3-1/TRBV3-2; j_call: TRBJ2-1; d_call: TRBD1; cdr3_nt: TGTGCCAGCAGCCCTTGGACAGGGGATTACAATGAGCAGTTCTTC; cdr3_aa: CASSPWTGDYNEQFF
clone_size: few; v_call: TRBV6-5; j_call: TRBJ1-2; d_call: .; cdr3_nt: TGTGCCAGCAGCGGACAAGACCGATCCTATGGCTACACCTTC; cdr3_aa: CASSGQDRSYGYTF
clone_size: .; v_call: TRBV5-1; j_call: TRBJ2-3; d_call: TRBD2; cdr3_nt: TGCGCCAGCAGCTTGGCAGTAGCGGGGGCCTCCACAGATACGCAGTATTTT; cdr3_aa: CASSLAVAGASTDTQYF
clone_size: .; v_call: TRBV9; j_call: TRBJ2-2; d_call: TRBD2; cdr3_nt: TGTGCCAGCAGCGTAGATAGCGGGGACACCGGGGAGCTGTTTTTT; cdr3_aa: CASSVDSGDTGELFF
clone_size: few; v_call: TRBV5-4; j_call: TRBJ1-1; d_call: .; cdr3_nt: TGTGCCAGCAGCACAGGGAAGTCTGAAGCTTTCTTT; cdr3_aa: CASSTGKSEAFF
clone_size: .; v_call: TRBV7-8; j_call: TRBJ1-1; d_call: .; cdr3_nt: TGTGCCAGCAGCCCGGGAGTTTATGAAGCTTTCTTT; cdr3_aa: CASSPGVYEAFF
clone_size: .; v_call: TRBV9; j_call: TRBJ2-3; d_call: TRBD2; cdr3_nt: TGTGCCAGCAACACGGCGGGGGGGCCGGATACGCAGTATTTT; cdr3_aa: CASNTAGGPDTQYF
clone_size: .; v_call: TRBV18; j_call: TRBJ1-1; d_call: .; cdr3_nt: TGTGCCAGCTCACCAACAGGTGCGGGAGGGATGAACACTGAAGCTTTCTTT; cdr3_aa: CASSPTGAGGMNTEAFF
clone_size: .; v_call: TRBV5-1; j_call: TRBJ2-5; d_call: .; cdr3_nt: TGCGCCAGCAGCCTCCAGGAGACCCAGTACTTC; cdr3_aa: CASSLQETQYF
clone_size: .; v_call: TRBV6-5; j_call: TRBJ1-1; d_call: TRBD1; cdr3_nt: TGTGCCAGCCGGAGAGGGGGCCTCACTGAAGCTTTCTTT; cdr3_aa: CASRRGGLTEAFF
clone_size: .; v_call: TRBV19; j_call: TRBJ1-6; d_call: .; cdr3_nt: TGTGCCAGTAGTATTGGGACTTACTCCTATAATTCACCCCTCCACTTT; cdr3_aa: CASSIGTYSYNSPLHF
clone_size: once; v_call: TRBV23-1; j_call: TRBJ1-5; d_call: .; cdr3_nt: TGCGCCAGCCTGTCGAGTGAAAATCAGCCCCAGCATTTT; cdr3_aa: CASLSSENQPQHF
clone_size: .; v_call: TRBV5-4; j_call: TRBJ1-2; d_call: TRBD1; cdr3_nt: TGTGCCAGCAGCTCACAGGGGGCGAGGGGCTACACCTTC; cdr3_aa: CASSSQGARGYTF
clone_size: .; v_call: TRBV7-9; j_call: TRBJ2-7; d_call: TRBD2; cdr3_nt: TGTGCCAGCAGCCCCCCGGGAGGCTCCTACGAGCAGTACTTC; cdr3_aa: CASSPPGGSYEQYF
clone_size: .; v_call: TRBV27; j_call: TRBJ2-1; d_call: TRBD1; cdr3_nt: TGTGCCAGCAGTTCCCAGGACAGGGGTACCTACAATGAGCAGTTCTTC; cdr3_aa: CASSSQDRGTYNEQFF
clone_size: .; v_call: TRBV11-2; j_call: TRBJ1-1; d_call: .; cdr3_nt: TGTGCCAGCAGCTTCCAACAGTATATGAACACTGAAGCTTTCTTT; cdr3_aa: CASSFQQYMNTEAFF
clone_size: .; v_call: TRBV24-1; j_call: TRBJ1-5; d_call: .; cdr3_nt: TGTGCCACCAGTGACTTCAGGGGCCAGCCCCAGCATTTT; cdr3_aa: CATSDFRGQPQHF
clone_size: few; v_call: TRBV7-2; j_call: TRBJ1-6; d_call: .; cdr3_nt: TGTGCCAGCAGCTCCCTCGGGGCGGGGAACTCCTATAATTCACCCCTCCACTTT; cdr3_aa: CASSSLGAGNSYNSPLHF
clone_size: .; v_call: TRBV6-5; j_call: TRBJ2-2; d_call: .; cdr3_nt: TGTGCCAGCAGAGTAGGGGTATCGGGTAACGGGGAGCTGTTTTTT; cdr3_aa: CASRVGVSGNGELFF
clone_size: .; v_call: TRBV5-1; j_call: TRBJ1-2; d_call: .; cdr3_nt: TGCGCCAGCAGCTTGGAGACAGTCTATGGCTACACCTTC; cdr3_aa: CASSLETVYGYTF
clone_size: .; v_call: TRBV11-3; j_call: TRBJ2-7; d_call: .; cdr3_nt: TGTGCCAGCAGCTTAGTGGGAGAAATCGGCGAGCAGTACTTC; cdr3_aa: CASSLVGEIGEQYF
clone_size: .; v_call: TRBV5-6; j_call: TRBJ1-2; d_call: TRBD1; cdr3_nt: TGTGCCAGCAGCCCCGGGACAGCAGGCTATGGCTACACCTTC; cdr3_aa: CASSPGTAGYGYTF
clone_size: .; v_call: TRBV2; j_call: TRBJ2-3; d_call: TRBD2; cdr3_nt: TGTGCCAGCAGGGAACTAGCGGGGGGCACAGATACGCAGTATTTT; cdr3_aa: CASRELAGGTDTQYF
clone_size: .; v_call: TRBV7-9; j_call: TRBJ2-1; d_call: TRBD1; cdr3_nt: TGTGCCAGCAGTTTACCGGGACAGGGCTATGAGCAGTTCTTC; cdr3_aa: CASSLPGQGYEQFF
clone_size: .; v_call: TRBV19; j_call: TRBJ2-5; d_call: TRBD1; cdr3_nt: TGTGCCAGTAGTTCTCAATCGACCGGGACAGCGAAAGAGACCCAGTACTTC; cdr3_aa: CASSSQSTGTAKETQYF
clone_size: .; v_call: TRBV6-2/TRBV6-3; j_call: TRBJ2-5; d_call: TRBD2; cdr3_nt: TGTGCCAGCAGTTACTCCCCTAGCGGTAACCAAGAGACCCAGTACTTC; cdr3_aa: CASSYSPSGNQETQYF
clone_size: few; v_call: TRBV27; j_call: TRBJ1-2; d_call: .; cdr3_nt: TGTGCCAGACTCCCACAGGCCCGAACGCTGGGCTACACCTTC; cdr3_aa: CARLPQARTLGYTF
clone_size: .; v_call: TRBV3-1/TRBV3-2; j_call: TRBJ2-6; d_call: TRBD1; cdr3_nt: TGTGCCAGCAGCCAAGAATCAGGACAGGGAGTCTCTGGGGCCAACGTCCTGACTTTC; cdr3_aa: CASSQESGQGVSGANVLTF
clone_size: .; v_call: TRBV5-1; j_call: TRBJ2-7; d_call: .; cdr3_nt: TGCGCCAGCAGCTTGGAGGCAGGATCCTACGAGCAGTACTTC; cdr3_aa: CASSLEAGSYEQYF
clone_size: .; v_call: TRBV5-4; j_call: TRBJ1-6; d_call: TRBD1; cdr3_nt: TGTGCCAGCAGACAACAGGGGCAAGGGTCACCCCTCCACTTT; cdr3_aa: CASRQQGQGSPLHF
clone_size: .; v_call: TRBV5-5; j_call: TRBJ1-5; d_call: .; cdr3_nt: TGTGCCAGCAGCTCTACAGGGTCCGCGGGTCAGCCCCAGCATTTT; cdr3_aa: CASSSTGSAGQPQHF
clone_size: .; v_call: TRBV24-1; j_call: TRBJ1-2; d_call: .; cdr3_nt: TGTGCCACCAGTGATTTTGTGGGCGGCTACACCTTC; cdr3_aa: CATSDFVGGYTF
clone_size: .; v_call: TRBV6-5; j_call: TRBJ1-2; d_call: TRBD1; cdr3_nt: TGTGCCAGCAGGGGGGGACAGGGAAGCTATGGCTACACCTTC; cdr3_aa: CASRGGQGSYGYTF
clone_size: .; v_call: TRBV11-2; j_call: TRBJ1-1; d_call: .; cdr3_nt: TGTGCCAGCAGCTACGGGACACACACTGAAGCTTTCTTT; cdr3_aa: CASSYGTHTEAFF
clone_size: .; v_call: TRBV20-1; j_call: TRBJ2-1; d_call: TRBD2; cdr3_nt: TGCAGTGCCGGGGGGAATGAGCAGTTCTTC; cdr3_aa: CSAGGNEQFF
clone_size: .; v_call: TRBV7-3; j_call: TRBJ1-2; d_call: TRBD1; cdr3_nt: TGTGCCAGCAGCTCGACCGGGACAGGGGCTTCCAACTATGGCTACACCTTC; cdr3_aa: CASSSTGTGASNYGYTF
clone_size: .; v_call: TRBV19; j_call: TRBJ2-7; d_call: .; cdr3_nt: TGTGCCAGTAGTGTCGACACTCTGAGCTCCTACGAGCAGTACTTC; cdr3_aa: CASSVDTLSSYEQYF
clone_size: once; v_call: TRBV5-1; j_call: TRBJ2-7; d_call: .; cdr3_nt: TGCGCCAGCAGCTTAGGGGGGGCCCTCGGCGAGCAGTACTTC; cdr3_aa: CASSLGGALGEQYF
clone_size: .; v_call: TRBV18; j_call: TRBJ1-1; d_call: .; cdr3_nt: TGTGCCAGCTCACTGATATCAGGGGACACTGAAGCTTTCTTT; cdr3_aa: CASSLISGDTEAFF